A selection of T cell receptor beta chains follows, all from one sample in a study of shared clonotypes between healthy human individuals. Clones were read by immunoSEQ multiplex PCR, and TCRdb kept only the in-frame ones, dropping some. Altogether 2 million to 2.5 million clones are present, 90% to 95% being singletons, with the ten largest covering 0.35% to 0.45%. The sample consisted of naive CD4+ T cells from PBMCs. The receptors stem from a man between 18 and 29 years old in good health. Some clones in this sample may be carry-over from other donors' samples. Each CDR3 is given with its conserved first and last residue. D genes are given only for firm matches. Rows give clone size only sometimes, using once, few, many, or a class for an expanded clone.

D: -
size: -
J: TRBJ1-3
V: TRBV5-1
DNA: TGCGCCAGCAGCTTGGGGCAGGTAGTTTCTGGAAACACCATATATTTT
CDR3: CASSLGQVVSGNTIYF

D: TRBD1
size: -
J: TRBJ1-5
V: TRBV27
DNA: TGTGCCAGCAGTCCGACAGGGGGGAATCAGCCCCAGCATTTT
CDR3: CASSPTGGNQPQHF

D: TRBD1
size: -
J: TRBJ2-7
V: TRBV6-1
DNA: TGTGCCAGCAATGGACAGGGGGGGTCCTACGAGCAGTACTTC
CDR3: CASNGQGGSYEQYF

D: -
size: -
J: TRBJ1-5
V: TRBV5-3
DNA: TGTGCCAGAAGCTTAAAACAGTCTGATAGGAGCAATCAGCCCCAGCATTTT
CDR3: CARSLKQSDRSNQPQHF

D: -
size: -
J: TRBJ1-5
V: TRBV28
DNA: TGTGCCAGCAGTCGCGATAATAGCAATCAGCCCCAGCATTTT
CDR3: CASSRDNSNQPQHF

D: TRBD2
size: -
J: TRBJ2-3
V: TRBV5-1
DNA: TGCGCCAGCAGCTTGGTGACCGGGACTAGCGGGAGGATCACAGATACGCAGTATTTT
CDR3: CASSLVTGTSGRITDTQYF

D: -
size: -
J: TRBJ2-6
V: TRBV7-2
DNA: TGTGCCAGCAGCGCTCGAACCCGGTCTGGGACTGGGGCCAACGTCCTGACTTTC
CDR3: CASSARTRSGTGANVLTF

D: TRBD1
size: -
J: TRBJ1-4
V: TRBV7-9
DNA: TGTGCCAGCAGCACCTTTCAGGGGGGAAACGAAAAACTGTTTTTT
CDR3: CASSTFQGGNEKLFF

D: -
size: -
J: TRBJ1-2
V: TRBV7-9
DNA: TGTGCCAGCAGCTTTGTAAGCGGGGCGGTAGGCTACACCTTC
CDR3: CASSFVSGAVGYTF

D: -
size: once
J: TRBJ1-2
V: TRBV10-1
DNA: TGCGCCAGCAGTGAGTCGCGACACCAAGGGACCTTC
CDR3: CASSESRHQGTF

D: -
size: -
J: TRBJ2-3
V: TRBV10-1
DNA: TGCGCCAGCAGTGAGTCGGGGGGAAGGGATACGCAGTATTTT
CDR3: CASSESGGRDTQYF

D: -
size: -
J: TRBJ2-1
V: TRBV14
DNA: TGTGCCAGCAGCCAGCGTGGGGGGAGCTCCTACAATGAGCAGTTCTTC
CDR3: CASSQRGGSSYNEQFF

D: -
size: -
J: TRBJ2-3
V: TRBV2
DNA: TGTGCCAGCAGCGCCACCAGGTCGTGGGGCAGAACCTTCACAGATACGCAGTATTTT
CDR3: CASSATRSWGRTFTDTQYF

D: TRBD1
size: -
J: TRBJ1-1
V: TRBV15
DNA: TGTGCCACCAGCAGAAGACAGGGCACGGAAGCTTTCTTT
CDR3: CATSRRQGTEAFF

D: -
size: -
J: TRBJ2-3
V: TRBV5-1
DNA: TGCGCCAGCAGGGAAGGGGTTTCTAGCACAGATACGCAGTATTTT
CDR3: CASREGVSSTDTQYF

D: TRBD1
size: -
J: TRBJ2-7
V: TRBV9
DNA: TGTGCCAGCAGCGCGGGACAGGGTTTCAACGAGCAGTACTTC
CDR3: CASSAGQGFNEQYF

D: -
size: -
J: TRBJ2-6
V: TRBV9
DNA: TGTGCCAGCAGCGTACGGGGGAGCGCGGTGGGTAACGTCCTGACTTTC
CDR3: CASSVRGSAVGNVLTF

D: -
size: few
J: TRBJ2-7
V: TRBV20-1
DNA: TGCAGTGCTGGCGGCTACGAGCAGTACTTC
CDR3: CSAGGYEQYF

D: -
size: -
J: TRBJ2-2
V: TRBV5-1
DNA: TGCGCCAGCAGCTTGCCCCCCGAGGGTCCGATAGGGGAGCTGTTTTTT
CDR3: CASSLPPEGPIGELFF

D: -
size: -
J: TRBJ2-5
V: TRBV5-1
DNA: TGCGCCAGCAGCTTGACAGGTACCGGTGAGACCCAGTACTTC
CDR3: CASSLTGTGETQYF

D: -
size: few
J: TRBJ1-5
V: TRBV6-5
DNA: TGTGCTGCTGGGGCGTTGTATCAGCCCCAGCATTTT
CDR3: CAAGALYQPQHF

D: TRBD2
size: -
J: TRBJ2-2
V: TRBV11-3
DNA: TGTGCCAGCAGCTCCCAGTGGCTAGCGGCGAACACCGGGGAGCTGTTTTTT
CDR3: CASSSQWLAANTGELFF

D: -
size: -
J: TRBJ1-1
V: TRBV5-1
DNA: TGCGCCAGCAGCTTGTCGGTCCGGGGGGGAAACACTGAAGCTTTCTTT
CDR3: CASSLSVRGGNTEAFF

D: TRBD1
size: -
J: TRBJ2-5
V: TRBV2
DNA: TGTGCCAGCGGTGACAGGGAGTACCAAGAGACCCAGTACTTC
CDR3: CASGDREYQETQYF

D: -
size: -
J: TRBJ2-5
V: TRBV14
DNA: TGTGCCAGCAGCCAAGATGAAGAGACCCAGTACTTC
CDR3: CASSQDEETQYF

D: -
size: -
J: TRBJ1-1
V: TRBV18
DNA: TGTGCCAGCTCACCAGTTTTAGAAGGGAGGGAAGCTTTCTTT
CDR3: CASSPVLEGREAFF

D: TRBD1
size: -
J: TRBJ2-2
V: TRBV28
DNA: TGTGCCACCGAGAGAGGACAGGGGTACACCGGGGAGCTGTTTTTT
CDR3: CATERGQGYTGELFF

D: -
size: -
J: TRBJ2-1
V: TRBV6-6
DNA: TGTGCCAGCAGTTTCGGGGCGGGTCAAGCCTACAATGAGCAGTTCTTC
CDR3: CASSFGAGQAYNEQFF

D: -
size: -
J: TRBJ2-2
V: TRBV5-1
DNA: TGCGCCAGCAGCTTTCTTTCCGCGACACTAGTCACCGGGGAGCTGTTTTTT
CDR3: CASSFLSATLVTGELFF

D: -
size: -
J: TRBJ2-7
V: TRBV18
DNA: TGTGCCAGCTCCCCCGTCTCCTACGAGCAGTACTTC
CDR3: CASSPVSYEQYF

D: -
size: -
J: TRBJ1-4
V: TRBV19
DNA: TGTGCCAGTAGTATAGCCCGGGGTACAACTAATGAAAAACTGTTTTTT
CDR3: CASSIARGTTNEKLFF

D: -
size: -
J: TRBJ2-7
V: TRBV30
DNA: TGTGCCTGGAGCCCGCCCGGAGAGTTCTCCTACGAGCAGTACTTC
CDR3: CAWSPPGEFSYEQYF

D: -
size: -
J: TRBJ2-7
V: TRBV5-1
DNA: TGCGCCAGCAGCTTGTATGGGGCCAGGGCGGGAGCCAGGGGAGAGCAGTACTTC
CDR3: CASSLYGARAGARGEQYF

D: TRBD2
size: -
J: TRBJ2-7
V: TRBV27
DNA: TGTGCCAGCAGTTTTAGCGGGAGGGCCCCCTACGAGCAGTACTTC
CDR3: CASSFSGRAPYEQYF

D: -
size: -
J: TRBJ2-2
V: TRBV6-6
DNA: TGTGCCAGCAAAAAAGGGGGGACCGCCGGGGAGCTGTTTTTT
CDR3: CASKKGGTAGELFF

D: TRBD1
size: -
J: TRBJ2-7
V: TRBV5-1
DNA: TGCGCCAGCAGGCCCCGGGGGACAGGGGGCGACGAGCAGTACTTC
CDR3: CASRPRGTGGDEQYF

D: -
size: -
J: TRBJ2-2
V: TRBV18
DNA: TGTGCCAGCTCACCACCGGCAGGATACACCGGGGAGCTGTTTTTT
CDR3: CASSPPAGYTGELFF

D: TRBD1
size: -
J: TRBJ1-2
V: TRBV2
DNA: TGTGCCAGCAGTGAGGGACAGGGATATGGCTACACCTTC
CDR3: CASSEGQGYGYTF

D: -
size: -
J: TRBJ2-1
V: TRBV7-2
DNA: TGTGCCAGCAGCTTATACGGGACCTCCTACAATGAGCAGTTCTTC
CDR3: CASSLYGTSYNEQFF

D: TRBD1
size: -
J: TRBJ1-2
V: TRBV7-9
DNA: TGTGCCAGCAGCGTAAACCAGGGGGAGATCTATGGCTACACCTTC
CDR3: CASSVNQGEIYGYTF